These 10 T cell receptor beta chains came from one sample sequenced in a study of T-cell memory formation after mild COVID-19. TCRdb passed the 5' RACE reads through MiXCR, listing each CDR3 protein once. Here the sample spans about 320,000 distinct CDR3 sequences, about 13% being singletons. Specimen: PBMCs or a T cell subset sorted from them (not recorded which). These receptor sequences come from a man aged 18 to 30 who had mild COVID-19 (a few samples of this study predate the infection). Cell type and time point are not known.

The sample holds a few counts of this clonotype. V is TRBV7-2 and J is TRBJ2-7, with D perhaps TRBD1 (6 bases). CDR1 is SGHTA and CDR2 is FQGNSA in the germline V gene. V was shortened by 4 bases and J by 5 bases, with 18 bases between the two germline ends. CDR3 length: 15 amino acids. The CDR3: CASSSMGAFFNEQYF. CDR3 DNA sequence: TGTGCCAGCAGCTCGATGGGGGCGTTTTTCAACGAGCAGTACTTC.

This clonotype was detected only once. This clone may be a read error of a much larger clone one base away. The rearrangement joins TRBV12-3 or TRBV12-4 to TRBJ2-3; no definite D call. The CDR3 covers 14 residues. CDR3 in DNA: TGTGACAGCACCCTATGGCTCCCGACAGATACGCAGTATTTT. Translated: CDSTLWLPTDTQYF.

This clonotype was detected only a few times. This chain joins TRBV18 and TRBJ2-7; D is ambiguous. Germline lookup yields CDR1 KGHSH and CDR2 LQKENI. The CDR3 contains 13 residues. Trimming cost V 1 base and J 2 bases, with 6 bases left between them. The CDR3 protein is CASSPQSTYEQYF. The CDR3 DNA reads TGTGCCAGCTCACCACAGAGTACCTACGAGCAGTACTTC.

The chain joins TRBV20-1 to TRBJ1-1, with D hard to call. The CDR3 is 12 amino acids. From germline, CDR1 is DFQATT and CDR2 SNEGSKA (reference sequence). V was pared by 6 bases and J by 5 bases, with 13 bases between. CDR3 protein: CSANPWLTEAFF. CDR3 nucleotides: TGCAGTGCGAACCCGTGGTTGACTGAAGCTTTCTTT.

J is TRBJ2-2 and V is TRBV15, with TRBD1 matching 9 bases. CDR1 is LNHNV, CDR2 YYDKDF, per germline (reference sequence). This CDR3 comprises 14 residues. V was pared by 7 bases and J by 5 bases, with 5 bases of the junction left unmatched. The chain's CDR3 is CATTTGQGTGELFF. CDR3 coding DNA: TGTGCCACCACAACGGGACAGGGAACCGGGGAGCTGTTTTTT.

This clonotype was counted only a few times. The rearrangement uses TRBV28 and TRBJ2-4, with D possibly called TRBD1 or TRBD2 (5 bases each). Germline CDR1 is MDHEN and CDR2 is SYDVKM. This CDR3 has 17 amino acids. V was cut by 6 bases and J by 1 base, with 19 bases left in between. CDR3 residues: CASRPVRGVFAKNIQYF. The CDR3 DNA is TGTGCCAGCAGACCCGTCCGAGGGGTGTTTGCCAAAAACATTCAGTACTTC.

The chain combines TRBV6-2 or TRBV6-3 with TRBJ1-2; 11 positions match TRBD1. The germline gives CDR1 MNHEY, CDR2 SVGEGT. The ends lost 7 bases at V and 5 bases at J; junction bases unmatched: 9. There are 15 residues in the CDR3. CDR3 amino acids: CASKDVGTGGYGYTF. The CDR3, as DNA: TGTGCCAGCAAGGACGTAGGGACAGGGGGGTATGGCTACACCTTC.

The chain links TRBV6-5 to TRBJ2-1; the D gene is possibly TRBD2 (6 bases). Trimming stripped 0 bases from V and 8 bases from J, with 11 bases between. The CDR3 runs to 14 residues. Germline V lookup: CDR1 MNHEY, CDR2 SVGAGI. The CDR3 nucleotides are TGTGCCAGCAGTTACTCAGAGTCGGGGGATGAGCAGTTCTTC. Its protein product is CASSYSESGDEQFF.

The genes are TRBV18 and TRBJ1-2; D is unresolved. Per the germline V gene, CDR1 is KGHSH and CDR2 is LQKENI. The CDR3 loop spans 12 amino acids. The V and J ends lost 3 bases and 3 bases respectively, with 5 bases between them. CDR3 nucleotide sequence: TGTGCCAGCTCACCCGCAGACTATGGCTACACCTTC. This sequence encodes CASSPADYGYTF.

In this sample, this clonotype turned up many times. The J gene is TRBJ2-1, the V gene TRBV20-1; D uncertain. The V end was cut by 3 bases, the J end by 2 bases, with 11 bases between. Per the germline V gene, CDR1 is DFQATT and CDR2 is SNEGSKA (reference sequence). This CDR3 is built from 14 residues. As DNA, the CDR3 is TGCAGTGCTAGTCCCGGGCACACCTACAATGAGCAGTTCTTC. Its translation: CSASPGHTYNEQFF.